This T cell receptor (beta chain) is drawn from a study of blood T cell repertoires in COVID-19. For the study at large: Acute and convalescent COVID-19 samples came from the United States, Italy and Spain. T cells, B-cell-depleted T cells, or PBMCs supplied cDNA or gDNA.

Enrollment of patients from Seattle took place during active infection, with longitudinal follow-up. In the original processing: Counts of nucleated cells, estimated from reference gene primer amplification, were obtained. Assay used: immunoSEQ multiplex PCR; TCRdb lists only in-frame clones, some missing. V, J and clone size reflect that table, while D and trimming were determined from the DNA. Of some 400,000 clones listed, 70% to 90% are singletons. This receptor was identified in a woman aged 55-69 years with COVID-19, enrolled during active disease. The sample consisted of peripheral blood.

CDR3 nucleotides: TGCGCCAGCAGGGCGGGGGCTGAAGCTTTCTTT. This translates into CASRAGAEAFF. This chain links TRBV10-2 with TRBJ1-1; possible D gene TRBD1, 5 bases. Trimming stripped 6 bases from V and 6 bases from J, with 8 bases between. The CDR3 runs to 11 residues. Germline V gene data show CDR1 as WSHSY and CDR2 as SAAADI.